The 14 T cell receptor beta chains presented below share a single source sample, sequenced in a study of cytomegalovirus exposure and HLA in healthy donors. The PCR was carried out with 60 Vbeta primers and 13 Jbeta primers. Profiled with immunoSEQ multiplex PCR; TCRdb holds only in-frame clones, not every one. The table lists 100,000 to 150,000 clones, with 1.6% in the top ten. The sample consisted of PBMCs. The receptors come from a woman between 40 and 50 years old in good health and CMV-seropositive.

The rearrangement links TRBV2 to TRBJ2-7; TRBD2 aligns across 8 bases. Per germline, CDR1 SNHLY and CDR2 FYNNEI. V was pared by 3 bases and J by 6 bases, with 7 bases of the junction left unmatched. CDR3 length: 14 amino acids. CDR3 coding DNA: TGTGCCAGCAGTGAGGAGCGGGGGTTCTTCGAGCAGTACTTC. Translating it yields CASSEERGFFEQYF.

CDR3 DNA sequence: TGTGCCAGCAGCACCGGACAGGGTTCGGGTGAGCAGTACTTC. Its protein product is CASSTGQGSGEQYF. The chain employs TRBV7-3 and TRBJ2-7; TRBD1 agrees at 8 bases. The V gene's germline CDR1 is SGHTA and CDR2 FQGTGA. V lost 5 bases and J lost 7; bases outside the gene matches: 10. The CDR3 contains 14 residues.

The genes are TRBV29-1 and TRBJ2-1; 9 bases align to TRBD1. The CDR3 is 14 amino acids. The germline gives CDR1 SQVTM, CDR2 ANQGSEA. Trimming cost V 4 bases and J 7 bases; bases outside gene matches: 8. The CDR3 coding sequence is TGCAGCGTTGTTGACAGGGGGATTGATAATGAGCAGTTCTTC. This gives the protein CSVVDRGIDNEQFF.

The chain is built from TRBV2 and TRBJ1-1, with D tentatively TRBD1 (6 bases). The germline CDR1 and CDR2 sequences are SNHLY and FYNNEI. The CDR3 sequence is 14 residues long. The V end was cut by 6 bases, the J end by 1 base, with 12 bases between. CDR3 region: CASSWTVANTEAFF. CDR3 coding DNA: TGTGCCAGCAGCTGGACAGTGGCGAACACTGAAGCTTTCTTT.

The chain uses TRBV6-5 and TRBJ1-5, with a possible D match to TRBD1 (6 bases). Germline V gene data show CDR1 as MNHEY and CDR2 as SVGAGI. Trimming left V 0 bases short and J 5 bases short, with 14 bases between. This CDR3 is 16 amino acids long. The CDR3 bases are TGTGCCAGCAGTTACTCGACGGACAGCGGACATCAGCCCCAGCATTTT. This codes for CASSYSTDSGHQPQHF.

The chain employs TRBV28 and TRBJ2-7; D remains unclear. Between the trimmed V and J ends, which lost 5 bases and 3 bases, there was a span of 8 bases. This CDR3 comprises 12 residues. Germline values: CDR1 MDHEN, CDR2 SYDVKM. CDR3 DNA: TGTGCCAGCAGTATCCTAATCTACGAGCAGTACTTC. As protein: CASSILIYEQYF.

The chain recombines TRBV2 with TRBJ2-3; 9 bases agree with TRBD2. V was clipped by 5 bases and J by 1 base; unmatched bases: 4. The CDR3 spans 15 residues. The germline CDR1 and CDR2 sequences are SNHLY and FYNNEI. The CDR3: CASSSSGIGTDTQYF. As DNA, the CDR3 is TGTGCCAGCAGTTCTAGCGGGATCGGCACAGATACGCAGTATTTT.

The J gene is TRBJ1-6, the V gene TRBV6-1, with D hard to call. CDR3 length equals 14 residues. Trimming cost V 4 bases and J 1 base, with 5 bases left between them. Germline V gene sequence: CDR1 MNHNS, CDR2 SASEGT. The CDR3 loop is CASSGASYNSPLHF. CDR3 nucleotide sequence: TGTGCCAGCAGTGGGGCATCCTATAATTCACCCCTCCACTTT.

This chain uses TRBV6-1 with TRBJ2-5, with TRBD1 matching over 7 bases. V was clipped by 6 bases and J by 5 bases; unmatched bases: 6. CDR1 MNHNS and CDR2 SASEGT come from the germline V gene. CDR3 length: 13 residues. The DNA for the CDR3 is TGTGCCAGCAGGACGACAGGGATTGAGACCCAGTACTTC. It is translated as CASRTTGIETQYF.

This chain's CDR3 is CASSSPWTSGDREQYF. CDR3 coding DNA: TGTGCCAGCAGCTCGCCCTGGACTAGCGGGGACCGGGAGCAGTACTTC. The chain is built from TRBV5-6 and TRBJ2-7, with 12 nucleotides matching TRBD2. In germline, CDR1 is SGHDT, CDR2 YYEEEE. The CDR3 consists of 16 residues. V gave up 3 bases and J gave up 7 bases; unmatched junction bases: 11.

The CDR3 sequence is CASLGQSNEKLFF. In DNA form, the CDR3 reads TGTGCCAGTTTGGGACAGTCCAATGAAAAACTGTTTTTT. The chain carries TRBV21-1 and TRBJ1-4; TRBD1, the D gene given by the table, was not confirmed from the DNA. TRBV21-1 has pseudogene status. The CDR3 extends over 13 amino acids.

The chain recombines TRBV28 with TRBJ1-2; the match to TRBD1 covers 7 bases. The V and J ends lost 3 bases and 4 bases, in that order; junction bases with no gene match: 5. From germline, CDR1 is MDHEN and CDR2 SYDVKM. This CDR3 spans 14 amino acids. The chain's CDR3 is CASSLQDRVYGYTF. The CDR3 DNA reads TGTGCCAGCAGTTTGCAAGACAGGGTCTATGGCTACACCTTC.

V gene TRBV11-2 combines with J gene TRBJ2-7; 8 bases line up with TRBD1. Germline lookup yields CDR1 SGHAT and CDR2 FQNNGV. Trimming cost V 2 bases and J 4 bases; bases outside gene matches: 7. The CDR3 length is 15 residues. In DNA form, the CDR3 reads TGTGCCAGCAGCTTATCCTCCGGGACAGGTTACGAGCAGTACTTC. It is translated as CASSLSSGTGYEQYF.

This chain joins TRBV11-2 and TRBJ2-2; D not resolved. The germline V gene has CDR1 SGHAT and CDR2 FQNNGV. This CDR3 comprises 12 residues. V lost 3 bases to trimming and J lost 7 bases, with 6 bases between them. DNA for the CDR3: TGTGCCAGCAGCTTCGGGTTCGGGGAGCTGTTTTTT. Translation gives CASSFGFGELFF.